These 18 T cell receptor beta chains were all obtained from the same sample, sequenced in a study of cytomegalovirus exposure and HLA in healthy donors. Profiling relied on immunoSEQ multiplex PCR, and the TCRdb table lists in-frame clones only, not all of them. Of some 150,000 clones in the sample, approximately 90% were seen once. The specimen was PBMCs. The receptors were gathered from a woman aged 25 to 39 in good health and CMV-seropositive.

The genes are TRBV28 and TRBJ1-1; perhaps TRBD1 as D (5 bases). Germline CDR1 reads MDHEN; CDR2 reads SYDVKM. V lost 11 bases to trimming and J lost 3 bases, with 22 bases between them. CDR3 length equals 15 residues. The CDR3 loop reads CAVVGPRILDTEAFF. CDR3 sequence (DNA): TGTGCCGTCGTGGGGCCGAGGATTTTGGACACTGAAGCTTTCTTT.

The V call is TRBV6-1, the J call TRBJ2-7; possibly TRBD2 for D (7 bases). V shed 1 base and J shed 4 bases, with 14 bases lying between them. The CDR3 has 15 amino acids. CDR1 is MNHNS, CDR2 SASEGT, per germline. This CDR3 is CASSEEGGGGYEQYF. DNA of the CDR3: TGTGCCAGCAGTGAAGAAGGAGGGGGAGGGTACGAGCAGTACTTC.

This clone appeared once. The chain carries TRBV28 and TRBJ2-6; 8 positions match TRBD2. V gave up 6 bases and J gave up 2 bases; unmatched junction bases: 15. Per germline, CDR1 MDHEN and CDR2 SYDVKM. The CDR3 length is 19 residues. The CDR3 nucleotides are TGTGCCAGCAGCCCGCCCAGGAGCGGGAGTGGGGCTGGGGCCAACGTCCTGACTTTC. This encodes CASSPPRSGSGAGANVLTF.

The chain is built from TRBV10-1 and TRBJ2-1, with 7 bases identical to TRBD2. The CDR3 is 12 amino acids. Trimming at V came to 6 bases and at J to 9 bases, leaving 5 bases not matched to a gene. Germline CDR1 reads WNHNN; CDR2 reads SYGVQD (reference sequence). The CDR3 protein is CASRRGGGEQFF. The CDR3 nucleotides read TGCGCCAGCAGGAGGGGCGGGGGTGAGCAGTTCTTC.

The V and J genes are TRBV18 and TRBJ1-1; TRBD1 matches 11 bases. This CDR3 has 15 residues. Germline V gives CDR1 KGHSH, CDR2 LQKENI. Unmatched junction bases numbered 6, after V lost 3 bases and J lost 6 bases. CDR3 sequence (DNA): TGTGCCAGCTCACCTGGACAGGGGGCGATCGCTGAAGCTTTCTTT. Amino acids: CASSPGQGAIAEAFF.

The J gene is TRBJ2-1, the V gene TRBV5-1; TRBD2 aligns across 8 bases. The CDR3 runs to 16 residues. V trimming: 4 bases; J trimming: 7 bases; junction bases outside the gene matches: 13. Germline CDR1 is SGHRS and CDR2 is YFSETQ. This CDR3 reads CASSRRSRTSNNEQFF. CDR3 DNA sequence: TGCGCCAGCAGCCGAAGGTCACGGACTAGCAATAATGAGCAGTTCTTC. Full variable domain (remainder filled in from reference TRBV5-1 and TRBJ2-1): KAGVTQTPRYLIKTRGQQVTLSCSPISGHRSVSWYQQTPGQGLQFLFEYFSETQRNKGNFPGRFSGRQFSNSRSEMNVSTLELGDSALYLCASSRRSRTSNNEQFFGPGTRLTVL.

The chain recombines TRBV5-1 with TRBJ2-1, with TRBD2 matching over 12 bases. CDR3 length equals 15 residues. The J segment lost 10 bases and the V segment lost 5 bases, leaving 10 bases of the junction unmatched. The germline gives CDR1 SGHRS, CDR2 YFSETQ. The CDR3 nucleotides read TGCGCCAGCAGTTTTTCTAGCGGGGGGGCGGAAGAGCAGTTCTTC. This sequence encodes CASSFSSGGAEEQFF.

The chain is built from TRBV28 and TRBJ2-2; TRBD2 agrees at 10 bases. This CDR3 is built from 17 residues. V lost 0 bases to trimming and J lost 6 bases; unmatched junction nucleotides: 7. The germline V gene encodes CDR1 MDHEN and CDR2 SYDVKM. The CDR3 region is CASSLWESGGVSGELFF. The CDR3 DNA is TGTGCCAGCAGTTTATGGGAGAGCGGGGGGGTTTCCGGGGAGCTGTTTTTT.

This sequence joins TRBV7-9 and TRBJ2-1; 7 nucleotides agree with TRBD1. The CDR3 extends over 17 amino acids. From germline, CDR1 is SEHNR and CDR2 FQNEAQ (reference sequence). The V gene end was trimmed by 0 bases and the J gene end by 4 bases; junction bases not matched to a gene: 9. In DNA, the CDR3 is TGTGCCAGCAGCTTAGCTCTGTATGGGACAGCATACAATGAGCAGTTCTTC. Its protein is CASSLALYGTAYNEQFF.

This clone has just one count. V is TRBV27 and J is TRBJ1-1; maybe TRBD1 (5 bases). Looked up from germline, CDR1 is MNHEY and CDR2 is SMNVEV (reference sequence). The CDR3 totals 12 residues. V dropped 4 bases and J dropped 5 bases, with 8 bases sitting between them. The CDR3 coding sequence is TGTGCCAGCAGTTCGCGGGGGACTGAAGCTTTCTTT. It encodes CASSSRGTEAFF.

The J gene is TRBJ2-1, the V gene TRBV28, with 7 bases that match TRBD2. J lost 3 bases, V lost 8 bases, and 4 bases had no gene match. The germline CDR1 and CDR2 sequences are MDHEN and SYDVKM. This CDR3 region has 13 residues. CDR3 nucleotide sequence: TGTGCCAGCGGACTAGTCGACTACAATGAGCAGTTCTTC. It yields the protein CASGLVDYNEQFF.

This clone was recorded once. V usage is TRBV5-4 and J usage is TRBJ2-3; 8 nucleotides line up with TRBD2. Germline CDR1 is SGHNT and CDR2 is YYREEE (reference sequence). Unmatched junction bases numbered 7, after V lost 4 bases and J lost 0 bases. The CDR3 is 16 residues long. The CDR3 region has the DNA TGTGCCAGCAGCCGGGGGGGCGGAGCGAGCACAGATACGCAGTATTTT. Translating it yields CASSRGGGASTDTQYF. Supplemented by reference TRBV5-4 and TRBJ2-3, the full variable domain reads ETGVTQSPTHLIKTRGQQVTLRCSSQSGHNTVSWYQQALGQGPQFIFQYYREEENGRGNFPPRFSGLQFPNYSSELNVNALELDDSALYLCASSRGGGASTDTQYFGPGTRLTVL.

The chain employs TRBV2 and TRBJ2-4, with 9 bases fitting TRBD1. Losses at the gene ends were 3 bases for V and 4 bases for J; bases not matched to a gene: 10. The CDR3 length is 17 residues. Germline V CDR1 and CDR2: SNHLY, FYNNEI. This CDR3 is CASSEYLPTGGKNIQYF. CDR3 in DNA: TGTGCCAGCAGTGAGTACCTACCGACAGGGGGGAAAAACATTCAGTACTTC.

The chain has TRBV7-9 and TRBJ1-1; D unresolved. With 5 bases removed from V and 1 base from J, the gap between germline ends came to 8 bases. The CDR3 length is 13 residues. From germline, CDR1 is SEHNR and CDR2 FQNEAQ (reference sequence). The CDR3 bases are TGTGCCAGCAGCCAAAGCGAGAACACTGAAGCTTTCTTT. It codes for CASSQSENTEAFF.

The chain links TRBV5-6 to TRBJ2-7; 8 bases are a match to TRBD1. The V segment lost 2 bases and the J segment 3 bases; nucleotides outside the gene matches: 7. This CDR3 spans 15 amino acids. Germline V gene sequence: CDR1 SGHDT, CDR2 YYEEEE. CDR3 sequence: CASSFIPGQVYEQYF. CDR3 nucleotides: TGTGCCAGCAGCTTTATTCCGGGACAGGTCTACGAGCAGTACTTC. The full variable domain, in which reference TRBV5-6 and TRBJ2-7 provide the parts outside the CDR3, is DAGVTQSPTHLIKTRGQQVTLRCSPKSGHDTVSWYQQALGQGPQFIFQYYEEEERQRGNFPDRFSGHQFPNYSSELNVNALLLGDSALYLCASSFIPGQVYEQYFGPGTRLTVT.

The V call is TRBV5-6, the J call TRBJ1-5, with a tentative D call TRBD1 (6 bases). The V end was cut by 0 bases, the J end by 1 base, with 11 bases between. Germline assignment: CDR1 SGHDT and CDR2 YYEEEE. The CDR3 has 16 amino acids. CDR3 region: CASSLGLDSSNQPQHF. The CDR3 DNA reads TGTGCCAGCAGCTTGGGATTGGACAGCAGCAATCAGCCCCAGCATTTT.

This chain links TRBV5-4 with TRBJ1-1; 7 nucleotides agree with TRBD1. The trim removed 3 bases at V and 6 bases at J, leaving 5 bases unmatched. The germline gives CDR1 SGHNT, CDR2 YYREEE (reference sequence). This CDR3 region has 13 residues. CDR3 amino acids: CASSWGQLAEAFF. As DNA, the CDR3 is TGTGCCAGCAGCTGGGGACAGTTGGCTGAAGCTTTCTTT.

This clone was observed once. This chain uses TRBV4-1 with TRBJ2-7, with D possibly matching TRBD1 (5 bases). The CDR3 totals 16 residues. V dropped 0 bases and J dropped 5 bases, with 17 bases sitting between them. Germline values: CDR1 MGHRA, CDR2 YSYEKL. DNA of the CDR3: TGCGCCAGCAGCCAAGATCTGTCGCAGGGTAGCCACGAGCAGTACTTC. This gives the protein CASSQDLSQGSHEQYF.